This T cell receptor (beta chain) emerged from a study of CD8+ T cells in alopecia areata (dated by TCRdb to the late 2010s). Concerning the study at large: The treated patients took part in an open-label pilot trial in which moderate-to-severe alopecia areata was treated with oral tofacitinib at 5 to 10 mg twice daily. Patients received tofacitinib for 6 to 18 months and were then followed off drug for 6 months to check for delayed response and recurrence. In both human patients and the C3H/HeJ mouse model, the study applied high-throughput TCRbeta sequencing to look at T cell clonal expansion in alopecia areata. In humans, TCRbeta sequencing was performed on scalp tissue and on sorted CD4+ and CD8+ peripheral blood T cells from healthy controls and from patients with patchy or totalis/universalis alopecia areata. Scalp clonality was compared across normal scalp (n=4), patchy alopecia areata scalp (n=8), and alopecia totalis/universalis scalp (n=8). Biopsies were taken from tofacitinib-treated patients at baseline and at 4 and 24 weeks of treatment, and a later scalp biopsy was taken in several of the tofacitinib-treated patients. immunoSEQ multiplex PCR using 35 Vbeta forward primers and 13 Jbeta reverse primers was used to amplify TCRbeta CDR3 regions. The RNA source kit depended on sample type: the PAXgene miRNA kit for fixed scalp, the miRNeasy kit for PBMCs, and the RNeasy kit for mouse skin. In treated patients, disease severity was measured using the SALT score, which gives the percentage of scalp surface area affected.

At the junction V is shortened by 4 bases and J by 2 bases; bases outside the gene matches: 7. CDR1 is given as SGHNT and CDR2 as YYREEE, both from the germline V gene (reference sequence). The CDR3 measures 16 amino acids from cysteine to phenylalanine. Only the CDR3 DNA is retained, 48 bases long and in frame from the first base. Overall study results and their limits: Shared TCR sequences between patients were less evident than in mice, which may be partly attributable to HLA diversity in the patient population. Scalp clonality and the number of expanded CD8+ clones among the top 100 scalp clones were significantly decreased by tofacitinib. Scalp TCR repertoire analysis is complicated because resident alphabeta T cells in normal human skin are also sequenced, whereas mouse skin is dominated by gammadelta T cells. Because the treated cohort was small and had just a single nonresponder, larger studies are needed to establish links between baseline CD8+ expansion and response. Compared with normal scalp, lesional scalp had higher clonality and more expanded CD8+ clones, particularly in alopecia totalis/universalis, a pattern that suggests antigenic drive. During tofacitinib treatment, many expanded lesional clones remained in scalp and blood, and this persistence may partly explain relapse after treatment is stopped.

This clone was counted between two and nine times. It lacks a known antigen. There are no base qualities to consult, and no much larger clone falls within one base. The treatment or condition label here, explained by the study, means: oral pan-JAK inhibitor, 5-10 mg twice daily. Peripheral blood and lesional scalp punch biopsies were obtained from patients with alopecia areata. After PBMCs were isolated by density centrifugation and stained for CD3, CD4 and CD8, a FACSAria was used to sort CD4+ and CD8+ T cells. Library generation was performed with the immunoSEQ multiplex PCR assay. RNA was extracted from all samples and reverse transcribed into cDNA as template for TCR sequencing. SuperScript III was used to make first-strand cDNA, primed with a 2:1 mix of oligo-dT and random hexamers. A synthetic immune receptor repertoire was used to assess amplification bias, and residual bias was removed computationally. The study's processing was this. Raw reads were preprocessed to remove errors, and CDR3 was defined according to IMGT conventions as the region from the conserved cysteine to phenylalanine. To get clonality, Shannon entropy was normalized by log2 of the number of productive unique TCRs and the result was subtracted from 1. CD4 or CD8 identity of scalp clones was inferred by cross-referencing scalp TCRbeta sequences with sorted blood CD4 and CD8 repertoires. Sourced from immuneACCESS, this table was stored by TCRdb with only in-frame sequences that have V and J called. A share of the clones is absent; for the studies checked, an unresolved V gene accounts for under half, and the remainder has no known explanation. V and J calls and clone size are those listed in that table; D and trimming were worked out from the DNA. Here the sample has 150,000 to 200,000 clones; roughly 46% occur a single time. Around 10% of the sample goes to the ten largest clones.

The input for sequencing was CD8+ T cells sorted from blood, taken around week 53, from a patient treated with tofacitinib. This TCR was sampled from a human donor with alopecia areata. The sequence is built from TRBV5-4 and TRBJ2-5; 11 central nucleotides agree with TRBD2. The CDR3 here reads CASSPGASGGQETQYF. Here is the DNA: TGTGCCAGCAGCCCAGGGGCTAGCGGGGGGCAAGAGACCCAGTACTTC.